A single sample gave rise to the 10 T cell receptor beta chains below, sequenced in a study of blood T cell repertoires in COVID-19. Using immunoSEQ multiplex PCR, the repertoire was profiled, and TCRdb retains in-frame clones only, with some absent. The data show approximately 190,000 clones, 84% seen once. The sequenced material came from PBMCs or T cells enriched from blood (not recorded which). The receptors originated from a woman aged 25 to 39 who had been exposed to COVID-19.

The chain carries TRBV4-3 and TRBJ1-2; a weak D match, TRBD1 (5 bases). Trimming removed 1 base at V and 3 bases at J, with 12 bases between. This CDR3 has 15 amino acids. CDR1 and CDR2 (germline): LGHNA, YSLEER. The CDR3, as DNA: TGCGCCAGCAGCCAAGCGGGGGAAGAGGACTATGGCTACACCTTC. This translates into CASSQAGEEDYGYTF.

CDR3 amino acids: CASSQGGTIYF. The CDR3 DNA is TGTGCCAGCAGCCAGGGAGGCACCATATATTTT. This sequence joins TRBV14 and TRBJ1-3, with D uncertain. This CDR3 region has 11 residues. Per the germline V gene, CDR1 is SGHDN and CDR2 is FVKESK. V was pared by 3 bases and J by 9 bases, with 6 bases between.

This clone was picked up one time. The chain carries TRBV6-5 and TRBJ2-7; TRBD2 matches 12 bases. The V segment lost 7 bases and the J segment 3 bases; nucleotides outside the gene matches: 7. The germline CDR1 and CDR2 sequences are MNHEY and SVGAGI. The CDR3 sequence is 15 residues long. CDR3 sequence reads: CASTPRTSGDYEQYF. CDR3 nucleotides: TGTGCCAGCACCCCTAGGACTAGCGGGGACTACGAGCAGTACTTC.

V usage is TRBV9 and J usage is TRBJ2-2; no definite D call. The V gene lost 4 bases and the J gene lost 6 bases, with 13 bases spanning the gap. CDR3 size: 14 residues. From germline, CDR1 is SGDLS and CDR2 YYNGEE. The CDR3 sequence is CASSPLRAAGELFF. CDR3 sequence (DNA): TGTGCCAGCAGCCCCCTCCGCGCTGCCGGGGAGCTGTTTTTT.

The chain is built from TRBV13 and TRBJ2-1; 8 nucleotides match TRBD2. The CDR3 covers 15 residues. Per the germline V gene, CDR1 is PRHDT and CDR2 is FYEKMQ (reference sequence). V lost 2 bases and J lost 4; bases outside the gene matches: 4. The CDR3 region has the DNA TGTGCCAGCAGCTTATGGGCTAGCGGGTACAATGAGCAGTTCTTC. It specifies CASSLWASGYNEQFF.

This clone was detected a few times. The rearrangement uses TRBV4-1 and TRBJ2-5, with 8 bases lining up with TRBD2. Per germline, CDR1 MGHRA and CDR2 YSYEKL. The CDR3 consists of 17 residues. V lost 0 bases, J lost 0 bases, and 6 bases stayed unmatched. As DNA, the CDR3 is TGCGCCAGCAGCCAAGATATCGGCGGGGGGTACCAAGAGACCCAGTACTTC. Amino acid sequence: CASSQDIGGGYQETQYF.

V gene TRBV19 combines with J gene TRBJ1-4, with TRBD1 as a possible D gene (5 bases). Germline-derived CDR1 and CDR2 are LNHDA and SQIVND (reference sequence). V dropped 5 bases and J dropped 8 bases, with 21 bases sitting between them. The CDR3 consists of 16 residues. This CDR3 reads CASSLQAVRPGEKLFF. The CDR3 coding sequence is TGTGCCAGTAGTTTACAGGCCGTCAGACCCGGCGAAAAACTGTTTTTT.

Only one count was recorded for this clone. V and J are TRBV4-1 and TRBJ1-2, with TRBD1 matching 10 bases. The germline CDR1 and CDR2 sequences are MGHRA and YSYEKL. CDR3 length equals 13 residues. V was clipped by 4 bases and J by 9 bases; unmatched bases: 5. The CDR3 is CASSLTTGGSYTF. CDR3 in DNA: TGCGCCAGCAGCCTAACGACAGGGGGCAGCTACACCTTC.

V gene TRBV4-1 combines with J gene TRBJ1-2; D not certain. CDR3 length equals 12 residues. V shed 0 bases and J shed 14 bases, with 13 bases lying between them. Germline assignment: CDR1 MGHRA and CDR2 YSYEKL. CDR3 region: CASSQDAEGVTF. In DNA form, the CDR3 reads TGCGCCAGCAGCCAAGACGCGGAGGGCGTGACCTTC.

Here the CDR3 DNA reads TGTGCCAGCAGCTTTGTAGGGGGTACCGGGGAGCTGTTTTTT. Translated, it gives CASSFVGGTGELFF. The chain combines TRBV7-3 with TRBJ2-2, with D possibly being TRBD1 (6 bases). Germline V gene sequence: CDR1 SGHTA, CDR2 FQGTGA. Trimming stripped 3 bases from V and 5 bases from J, with 10 bases between. The CDR3 has 14 residues.